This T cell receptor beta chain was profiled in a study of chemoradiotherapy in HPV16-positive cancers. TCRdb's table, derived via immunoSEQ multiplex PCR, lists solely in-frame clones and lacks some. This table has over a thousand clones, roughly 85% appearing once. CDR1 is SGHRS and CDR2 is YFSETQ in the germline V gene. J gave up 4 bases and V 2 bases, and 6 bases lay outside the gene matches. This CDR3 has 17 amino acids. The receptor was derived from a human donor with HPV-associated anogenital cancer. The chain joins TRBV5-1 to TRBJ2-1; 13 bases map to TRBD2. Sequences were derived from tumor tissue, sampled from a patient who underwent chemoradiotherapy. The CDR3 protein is CASSLLLAGGIYNEQFF. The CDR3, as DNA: TGCGCCAGCAGCTTATTACTAGCGGGAGGGATTTACAATGAGCAGTTCTTC.